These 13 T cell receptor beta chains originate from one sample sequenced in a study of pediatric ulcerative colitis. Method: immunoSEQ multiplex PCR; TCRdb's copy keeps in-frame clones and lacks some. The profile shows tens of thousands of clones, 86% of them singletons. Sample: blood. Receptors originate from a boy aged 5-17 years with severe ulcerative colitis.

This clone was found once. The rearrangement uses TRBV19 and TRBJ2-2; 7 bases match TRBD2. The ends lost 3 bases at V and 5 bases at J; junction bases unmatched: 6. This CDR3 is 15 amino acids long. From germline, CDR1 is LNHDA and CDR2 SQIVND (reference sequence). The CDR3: CASSIPGGGTGELFF. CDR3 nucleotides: TGTGCCAGTAGTATCCCGGGAGGAGGTACCGGGGAGCTGTTTTTT.

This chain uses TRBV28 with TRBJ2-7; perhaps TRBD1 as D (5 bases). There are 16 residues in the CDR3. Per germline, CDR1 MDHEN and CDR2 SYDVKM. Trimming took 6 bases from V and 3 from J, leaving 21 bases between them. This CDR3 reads CASSSRGARLSYEQYF. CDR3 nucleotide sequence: TGTGCCAGCAGCTCCCGTGGGGCCAGGCTAAGCTACGAGCAGTACTTC.

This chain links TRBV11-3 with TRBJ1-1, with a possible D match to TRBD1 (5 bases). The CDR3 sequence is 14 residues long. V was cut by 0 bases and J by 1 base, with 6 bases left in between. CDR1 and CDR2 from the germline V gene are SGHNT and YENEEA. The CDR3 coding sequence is TGTGCCAGCAGCTTAGATGGGGGGAACACTGAAGCTTTCTTT. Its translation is CASSLDGGNTEAFF.

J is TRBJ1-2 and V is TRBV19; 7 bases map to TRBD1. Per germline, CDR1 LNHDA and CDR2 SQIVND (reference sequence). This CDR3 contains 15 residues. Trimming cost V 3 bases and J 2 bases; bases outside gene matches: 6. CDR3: CASSISKGANYGYTF. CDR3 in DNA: TGTGCCAGTAGTATTTCCAAGGGGGCAAACTATGGCTACACCTTC.

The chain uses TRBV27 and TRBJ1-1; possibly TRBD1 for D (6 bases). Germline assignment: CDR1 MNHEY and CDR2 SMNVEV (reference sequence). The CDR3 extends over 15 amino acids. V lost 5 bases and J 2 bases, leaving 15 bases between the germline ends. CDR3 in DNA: TGTGCCAGCAGTGGCGGCCGGGACATAAACACTGAAGCTTTCTTT. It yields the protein CASSGGRDINTEAFF.

The chain's CDR3 is CSVPSGETQYF. Written as DNA, the CDR3 is TGCAGCGTTCCCTCAGGGGAGACCCAGTACTTC. The chain employs TRBV29-1 and TRBJ2-5; D is possibly TRBD1 (5 bases). The CDR3 is made up of 11 amino acids. Germline V lookup: CDR1 SQVTM, CDR2 ANQGSEA. With 5 bases removed from V and 5 bases from J, the gap between germline ends came to 9 bases.

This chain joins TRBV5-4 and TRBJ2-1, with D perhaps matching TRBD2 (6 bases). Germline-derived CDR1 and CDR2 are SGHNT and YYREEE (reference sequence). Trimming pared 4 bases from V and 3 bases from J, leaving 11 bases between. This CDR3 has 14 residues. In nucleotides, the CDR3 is TGTGCCAGCAGCCTTAGCGGATACTACAATGAGCAGTTCTTC. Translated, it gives CASSLSGYYNEQFF.

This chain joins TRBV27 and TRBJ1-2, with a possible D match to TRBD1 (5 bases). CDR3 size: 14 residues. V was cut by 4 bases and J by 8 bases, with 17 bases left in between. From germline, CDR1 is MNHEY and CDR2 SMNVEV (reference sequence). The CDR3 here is CASSSYRRDGGYTF. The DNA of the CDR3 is TGTGCCAGCAGTTCCTACCGGAGGGACGGGGGCTACACCTTC.

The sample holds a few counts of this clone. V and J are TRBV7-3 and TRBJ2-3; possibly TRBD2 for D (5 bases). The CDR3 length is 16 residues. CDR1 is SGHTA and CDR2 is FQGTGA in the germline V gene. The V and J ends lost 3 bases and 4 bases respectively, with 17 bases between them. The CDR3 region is CASSFASGLGSDTQYF. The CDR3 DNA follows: TGTGCCAGCAGCTTTGCGAGCGGCCTAGGGTCAGATACGCAGTATTTT.

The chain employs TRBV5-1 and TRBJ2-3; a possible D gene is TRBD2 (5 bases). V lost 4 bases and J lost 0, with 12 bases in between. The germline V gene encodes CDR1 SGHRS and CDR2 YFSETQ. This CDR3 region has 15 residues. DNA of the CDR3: TGCGCCAGCAGCCCTACTGGCGGGAGCACAGATACGCAGTATTTT. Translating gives CASSPTGGSTDTQYF.

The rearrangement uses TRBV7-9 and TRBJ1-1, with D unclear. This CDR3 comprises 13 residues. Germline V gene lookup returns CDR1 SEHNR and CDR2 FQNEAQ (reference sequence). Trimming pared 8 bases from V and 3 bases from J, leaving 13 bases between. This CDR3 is CASAAGKDTEAFF. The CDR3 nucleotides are TGTGCCAGCGCCGCGGGGAAGGACACTGAAGCTTTCTTT.

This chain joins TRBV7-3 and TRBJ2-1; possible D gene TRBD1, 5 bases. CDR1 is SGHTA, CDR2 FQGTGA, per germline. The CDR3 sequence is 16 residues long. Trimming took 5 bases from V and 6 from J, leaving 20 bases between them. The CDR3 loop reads CASSKSRTLGANEQFF. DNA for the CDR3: TGTGCCAGCAGCAAATCTAGGACGCTTGGGGCCAATGAGCAGTTCTTC.

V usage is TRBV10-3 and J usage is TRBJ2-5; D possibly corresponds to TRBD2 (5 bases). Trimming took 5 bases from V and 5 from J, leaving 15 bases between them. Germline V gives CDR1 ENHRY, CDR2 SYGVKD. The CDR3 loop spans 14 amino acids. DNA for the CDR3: TGTGCCATCAGTCCCCGAGGGCTGGGGGAGACCCAGTACTTC. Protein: CAISPRGLGETQYF.